The 19 T cell receptor beta chains in this list originate from one sample, sequenced in a study of technical replicates of blood from several donors. Method: immunoSEQ multiplex PCR; TCRdb's copy keeps in-frame clones and lacks some. The sample carries 75,000 to 95,000 clones, about 95% recorded once. Material: T cells isolated from PBMCs. Receptor source: a human donor in good health.

The chain combines TRBV7-9 with TRBJ1-1, with D perhaps TRBD1 (6 bases). CDR1 is SEHNR, CDR2 FQNEAQ, per germline (reference sequence). Trimming left V 5 bases short and J 2 bases short, with 12 bases between. The CDR3 contains 14 residues. CDR3 region: CASSTKQGNTEAFF. The CDR3 nucleotides read TGTGCCAGCAGCACCAAACAGGGCAACACTGAAGCTTTCTTT.

The chain uses TRBV29-1 and TRBJ2-5; maybe TRBD2 (6 bases). Trimming shortened V by 6 bases and J by 1 base, and 12 bases separated the two germline ends. CDR3 length: 13 residues. CDR1 is SQVTM and CDR2 is ANQGSEA in the germline V gene. The CDR3 coding sequence is TGCAGCGTGGGTGGGGGGAGCCAAGAGACCCAGTACTTC. Protein product: CSVGGGSQETQYF.

This chain links TRBV7-9 with TRBJ2-7; 13 positions agree with TRBD2. CDR3 length: 18 amino acids. J was trimmed by 6 bases and V by 4 bases; bases with no gene match: 15. Germline-derived CDR1 and CDR2 are SEHNR and FQNEAQ (reference sequence). CDR3 DNA sequence: TGTGCCAGCAGCTCACCCGGGACTAGCGGGGATCTACCAGTCGAGCAGTACTTC. The encoded protein is CASSSPGTSGDLPVEQYF.

The chain couples TRBV19 to TRBJ2-3, with D possibly being TRBD1 (5 bases). The CDR3 spans 17 residues. V shed 0 bases and J shed 5 bases, with 18 bases lying between them. Germline assignment: CDR1 LNHDA and CDR2 SQIVND (reference sequence). CDR3 loop: CASSIDVGAGPKDTQYF. In DNA form, the CDR3 reads TGTGCCAGTAGTATAGATGTTGGGGCAGGGCCGAAAGATACGCAGTATTTT.

The chain is built from TRBV28 and TRBJ2-7; a possible D gene is TRBD1 (5 bases). This CDR3 is built from 15 residues. Trimming shortened V by 2 bases and J by 0 bases, and 11 bases separated the two germline ends. Germline assignment: CDR1 MDHEN and CDR2 SYDVKM. CDR3 region: CASSLGAPSSYEQYF. The CDR3 coding sequence is TGTGCCAGCAGTTTAGGGGCACCAAGCTCCTACGAGCAGTACTTC.

The chain carries TRBV11-2 and TRBJ2-3, with unresolved D. The CDR3 is 17 residues long. Germline CDR1 and CDR2: SGHAT and FQNNGV. With 0 bases removed from V and 2 bases from J, the gap between germline ends came to 15 bases. The CDR3 loop reads CASSLDLWAAHTDTQYF. The CDR3 coding sequence is TGTGCCAGCAGCTTAGATTTGTGGGCAGCCCACACAGATACGCAGTATTTT.

The genes are TRBV27 and TRBJ1-1; D unresolved. V was shortened by 5 bases and J by 0 bases, with 7 bases between the two germline ends. The CDR3 length is 13 residues. Per germline, CDR1 MNHEY and CDR2 SMNVEV (reference sequence). The CDR3 region is CASSLGMNTEAFF. For the CDR3, the DNA is TGTGCCAGCAGTCTCGGGATGAACACTGAAGCTTTCTTT.

The chain couples TRBV5-1 to TRBJ1-1; 7 positions agree with TRBD1. Losses at the gene ends were 2 bases for V and 3 bases for J; bases not matched to a gene: 1. The CDR3 has 13 residues. Looked up from germline, CDR1 is SGHRS and CDR2 is YFSETQ. Here the CDR3 DNA reads TGCGCCAGCAGCTTCGGACAGGACACTGAAGCTTTCTTT. Translation: CASSFGQDTEAFF.

About this clone: Other DNA sequences within the sample encode an identical CDR3. V and J are TRBV11-2 and TRBJ2-7; D remains unclear. Germline V CDR1 and CDR2: SGHAT, FQNNGV. The CDR3 sequence is 12 residues long. Trimming pared 0 bases from V and 3 bases from J, leaving 3 bases between. The CDR3 coding sequence is TGTGCCAGCAGCTTAGATCGCTACGAGCAGTACTTC. It specifies CASSLDRYEQYF. The whole variable domain, filled in from reference TRBV11-2 and TRBJ2-7, reads EAGVAQSPRYKIIEKRQSVAFWCNPISGHATLYWYQQILGQGPKLLIQFQNNGVVDDSQLPKDRFSAERLKGVDSTLKIQPAKLEDSAVYLCASSLDRYEQYFGPGTRLTVT.

The rearrangement uses TRBV7-8 and TRBJ1-5, with TRBD1 matching 9 bases. From germline, CDR1 is SGHVS and CDR2 FQNEAQ. Unmatched junction bases numbered 10, after V lost 5 bases and J lost 5 bases. CDR3 length equals 16 residues. CDR3 region: CASSPRWDRDDQPQHF. The DNA for the CDR3 is TGTGCCAGCAGCCCAAGGTGGGACAGGGACGATCAGCCCCAGCATTTT.

This chain links TRBV4-2 with TRBJ2-1; no clear D. From germline, CDR1 is LGHNA and CDR2 YNFKEQ. The length of the CDR3 is 14 residues. V lost 1 base, J lost 6 bases, and 10 bases lay in between. CDR3 residues: CASSQGPASNEQFF. In DNA, the CDR3 is TGTGCCAGCAGCCAAGGGCCCGCCAGCAATGAGCAGTTCTTC.

V gene TRBV5-1 combines with J gene TRBJ1-6, with 7 bases identical to TRBD1. The CDR3 is 14 amino acids. Germline V gene lookup returns CDR1 SGHRS and CDR2 YFSETQ. With V trimmed by 2 bases and J by 7 bases, 3 bases remained unmatched. The CDR3 region has the DNA TGCGCCAGCAGCTTCGGGACAGCGAATTCACCCCTCCACTTT. It encodes CASSFGTANSPLHF.

The J gene is TRBJ2-1, the V gene TRBV10-3, with 7 positions matching TRBD1. The CDR3 loop spans 14 amino acids. Per the germline V gene, CDR1 is ENHRY and CDR2 is SYGVKD. With V trimmed by 6 bases and J by 8 bases, 10 bases remained unmatched. The CDR3 sequence is CAIRKPTGTDEQFF. As DNA, the CDR3 is TGTGCCATCAGAAAACCGACAGGGACGGATGAGCAGTTCTTC.

The J gene is TRBJ2-1, the V gene TRBV4-1, with TRBD2 identical over 10 bases. The V gene end was trimmed by 1 base and the J gene end by 4 bases; junction bases not matched to a gene: 7. The CDR3 extends over 17 amino acids. The germline gives CDR1 MGHRA, CDR2 YSYEKL. CDR3 nucleotide sequence: TGCGCCAGCAGCCAAGGCAGGGCTAGCGGGAGTTACAATGAGCAGTTCTTC. Protein product: CASSQGRASGSYNEQFF.

The chain carries TRBV5-1 and TRBJ2-1; 7 bases line up with TRBD1. The germline CDR1 and CDR2 sequences are SGHRS and YFSETQ. J was trimmed by 8 bases and V by 0 bases; bases with no gene match: 8. The CDR3 is made up of 15 amino acids. CDR3 sequence reads: CASSLGQGVVDEQFF. In nucleotides, the CDR3 is TGCGCCAGCAGCTTGGGGCAGGGGGTTGTAGATGAGCAGTTCTTC.

The rearrangement uses TRBV6-5 and TRBJ2-1; weak D call: TRBD2 (5 bases). V was trimmed by 7 bases and J by 9 bases, leaving 10 bases between them. The length of the CDR3 is 11 residues. Germline CDR1 and CDR2: MNHEY and SVGAGI. CDR3 in DNA: TGTGCCAGCATCGAACGGGGTGAGCAGTTCTTC. Protein product: CASIERGEQFF.

The J gene is TRBJ1-1, the V gene TRBV30; D remains unclear. This CDR3 has 16 residues. The V and J ends lost 4 bases and 4 bases respectively, with 22 bases between them. In germline, CDR1 is GTSNPN, CDR2 SVGIG (reference sequence). The CDR3, as DNA: TGTGCCTGGATGCCCTTTTGGGCCACCGCTGGCACTGAAGCTTTCTTT. Protein: CAWMPFWATAGTEAFF. Looking up the rest from reference TRBV30 and TRBJ1-1 gives the full variable domain: SQTIHQWPATLVQPVGSPLSLECTVEGTSNPNLYWYRQAAGRGLQLLFYSVGIGQISSEVPQNLSASRPQDRQFILSSKKLLLSDSGFYLCAWMPFWATAGTEAFFGQGTRLTVV.

The chain joins TRBV28 to TRBJ1-2, with D maybe TRBD1 (5 bases). The CDR3 runs 13 residues. Germline assignment: CDR1 MDHEN and CDR2 SYDVKM. With 3 bases removed from V and 4 bases from J, the gap between germline ends came to 9 bases. CDR3 loop: CASSLEGFYGYTF. Written as DNA, the CDR3 is TGTGCCAGCAGTTTGGAGGGGTTCTATGGCTACACCTTC.

The chain employs TRBV28 and TRBJ2-2; no clear D gene. The V end lost 6 bases, the J end lost 5 bases, and 13 bases lay between the germline ends. The germline gives CDR1 MDHEN, CDR2 SYDVKM. This CDR3 comprises 14 residues. The CDR3 sequence: CASRPAQQTGELFF. CDR3 nucleotide sequence: TGTGCCAGCAGACCAGCACAGCAGACCGGGGAGCTGTTTTTT.